The present entry profiles one T cell receptor (beta chain) with its context. Everyone who took part was about 18 to 90 years old, and they came from about 25 US areas. The CDR3 sequence is 15 residues long. The germline CDR1 and CDR2 sequences are SGHNT and YENEEA. V was pared by 3 bases and J by 0 bases, with 11 bases between. This entry is derived from a study of blood T cell repertoires in COVID-19. Study summary: The origin of the acute and convalescent COVID-19 samples was the United States, Italy and Spain.

As processed by the authors: Amplification with reference gene primers provided the estimates of nucleated cell counts. Produced via immunoSEQ multiplex PCR; TCRdb's table is partial and in-frame only. The V and J calls and clone size were taken over from that table, and D and trimming were inferred from the DNA. The table shows more than 150,000 clones, with around 87% occurring only once. This TCR was sampled from a woman aged 25-40 years who had recovered from COVID-19. The chain has TRBV11-3 and TRBJ1-2; D unresolved. The specimen sequenced was PBMCs or T cells enriched from blood (not recorded which). CDR3: CASSFEGGSNYGYTF. The CDR3 nucleotides read TGTGCCAGCAGCTTTGAGGGAGGATCTAACTATGGCTACACCTTC.